Only one count was recorded for the clone carrying this T cell receptor (beta chain). In the same sample, other DNA sequences code for this CDR3. The CDR3 sequence is 15 residues long. V lost 3 bases, J lost 0 bases, and 2 bases stayed unmatched. The germline V gene encodes CDR1 SGHVS and CDR2 FNYEAQ. The data originate from a study of control samples from healthy donors and cancer patients. TCRdb's copy holds only in-frame clones and misses some; the assay was immunoSEQ multiplex PCR. The sample contains about 34,000 clones, around 87% of which appear only once. The sequenced sample consisted of PBMCs. The chain employs TRBV7-6 and TRBJ2-1; 7 nucleotides align to TRBD2. This TCR was recovered from a woman between 35 and 50 years old with lung cancer. CDR3 amino acids: CASSLPSGSYNEQFF. CDR3 nucleotide sequence: TGTGCCAGCAGCTTGCCTAGCGGCTCCTACAATGAGCAGTTCTTC.